This TCR beta chain derives from a study of blood T cell repertoires in COVID-19. Across the study: From T cells, B-cell-depleted T cells, or PBMCs came the material, which was cDNA or gDNA.

Germline V gene lookup returns CDR1 SGDLS and CDR2 YYNGEE. The CDR3 covers 15 residues. With 0 bases clipped from V and 3 bases from J, the junction kept 1 base outside the gene matches. How the authors handled the data: Amplification of reference gene primers provided the estimated nucleated cell counts. Here immunoSEQ multiplex PCR was the method, and the copy in TCRdb shows in-frame clones only, minus some. V and J calls and clone size follow that table, whereas D and trimming were derived from the DNA. The data contain a few hundred thousand clones, 70% to 90% of them seen just once; the ten biggest clones take up about 2.9%.

The sample was peripheral blood. The receptor comes from a woman in her twenties or thirties with COVID-19, enrolled during active disease. This chain connects TRBV9 to TRBJ2-3, with 10 bases identical to TRBD2. The CDR3 nucleotides are TGTGCCAGCAGCGTAGCTAGCGGGAGTACAGATACGCAGTATTTT. Its protein product is CASSVASGSTDTQYF.